The 28 T cell receptor beta chains presented below share a single source sample, sequenced in a study of blood T cell repertoires in COVID-19. Only in-frame clones appear in the TCRdb table, and some are missing; sequencing was by immunoSEQ multiplex PCR. The repertoire holds 200,000 to 250,000 clones, with 65% to 90% as singletons. Sequences were obtained from PBMCs or T cells enriched from blood (not recorded which). Every receptor here comes from a woman aged 45-65 years with acute COVID-19.

J is TRBJ1-1 and V is TRBV7-2; D might be TRBD1 (5 bases). V lost 10 bases to trimming and J lost 5 bases, with 17 bases between them. Germline values: CDR1 SGHTA, CDR2 FQGNSA. The CDR3 extends over 13 amino acids. The CDR3 DNA is TGTGCCACCCGCTCGTCGGGGGGGACTGAAGCTTTCTTT. It specifies CATRSSGGTEAFF.

The chain is built from TRBV19 and TRBJ2-7, with 10 bases aligning to TRBD2. This CDR3 has 15 residues. V was pared by 1 base and J by 3 bases, with 3 bases of the junction left unmatched. Germline loops: CDR1 LNHDA, CDR2 SQIVND (reference sequence). The CDR3 protein is CASSIALAGNYEQYF. The CDR3 bases are TGTGCCAGTAGTATAGCACTAGCGGGAAACTACGAGCAGTACTTC.

The chain recombines TRBV2 with TRBJ1-2; D is ambiguous. The CDR3 has 14 amino acids. CDR1 is SNHLY and CDR2 is FYNNEI in the germline V gene. Trimming took off 3 bases at V and 0 bases at J, with 8 bases between the two ends. This CDR3 is CASSEQASNYGYTF. DNA of the CDR3: TGTGCCAGCAGTGAGCAGGCCTCTAACTATGGCTACACCTTC.

V gene TRBV7-9 combines with J gene TRBJ1-1; the D is unclear. Trimming removed 1 base from V and 1 base from J, with 10 bases in between. CDR1 and CDR2 from the germline V gene are SEHNR and FQNEAQ (reference sequence). The CDR3 has 15 residues. For the CDR3, the DNA is TGTGCCAGCAGCTTAGTGCGTGGCGGGAACACTGAAGCTTTCTTT. Its translation is CASSLVRGGNTEAFF.

In this sample, this clone turned up a few times. The chain recombines TRBV4-1 with TRBJ2-6; TRBD2 matches at 9 bases. CDR1 is MGHRA, CDR2 YSYEKL, per germline. Losses at the gene ends were 2 bases for V and 0 bases for J; bases not matched to a gene: 5. This CDR3 is 18 amino acids long. CDR3 amino acids: CASSQTAGGTSGANVLTF. CDR3 DNA sequence: TGCGCCAGCAGCCAAACGGCGGGAGGGACCTCTGGGGCCAACGTCCTGACTTTC.

This chain links TRBV10-3 with TRBJ2-2; 11 bases are a match to TRBD1. This CDR3 is built from 15 residues. The trim removed 4 bases at V and 4 bases at J, leaving 2 bases unmatched. Looked up from germline, CDR1 is ENHRY and CDR2 is SYGVKD. CDR3 residues: CAISAGTGGTGELFF. The CDR3, as DNA: TGTGCCATCAGTGCTGGGACAGGGGGCACCGGGGAGCTGTTTTTT.

The chain carries TRBV10-3 and TRBJ2-5; no clear D gene. Germline V gene data show CDR1 as ENHRY and CDR2 as SYGVKD. The CDR3 runs to 14 residues. The V end lost 2 bases, the J end lost 5 bases, and 12 bases lay between the germline ends. CDR3 protein: CAISEPSIVETQYF. The CDR3 nucleotides read TGTGCCATCAGTGAGCCTTCTATTGTGGAGACCCAGTACTTC.

The J gene is TRBJ1-2, the V gene TRBV27; D is possibly TRBD1 (6 bases). The CDR3 totals 17 residues. V gave up 8 bases and J gave up 2 bases, with 24 bases separating them. Germline V gene data show CDR1 as MNHEY and CDR2 as SMNVEV (reference sequence). The CDR3 protein is CASPRRRTADSNYGYTF. CDR3 DNA: TGTGCCAGCCCTCGCCGTAGGACAGCGGACTCCAACTATGGCTACACCTTC.

This clone has only a few counts. The V call is TRBV2, the J call TRBJ1-6, with 8 bases aligning to TRBD1. CDR1 and CDR2 (germline): SNHLY, FYNNEI. This CDR3 comprises 16 residues. J lost 6 bases, V lost 4 bases, and 8 bases had no gene match. CDR3 nucleotides: TGTGCCAGCAGTGCCATTTTCGGGACAGGTAATTCACCCCTCCACTTT. Translating gives CASSAIFGTGNSPLHF.

V usage is TRBV18 and J usage is TRBJ2-6; 7 bases are shared with TRBD1. Germline V gene data show CDR1 as KGHSH and CDR2 as LQKENI. The V gene end was trimmed by 3 bases and the J gene end by 0 bases; junction bases not matched to a gene: 5. This CDR3 spans 17 amino acids. CDR3 loop: CASSPGQTFSGANVLTF. The CDR3, as DNA: TGTGCCAGCTCACCGGGACAGACCTTCTCTGGGGCCAACGTCCTGACTTTC.

The J gene is TRBJ1-4, the V gene TRBV6-2 or TRBV6-3, with D hard to call. Germline V lookup: CDR1 MNHEY, CDR2 SVGEGT. CDR3 size: 12 residues. The V gene lost 0 bases and the J gene lost 13 bases, with 9 bases spanning the gap. CDR3 residues: CASSYSQEGLFF. The CDR3 region has the DNA TGTGCCAGCAGTTACTCGCAGGAGGGACTGTTTTTT.

The chain joins TRBV9 to TRBJ2-5, with TRBD2 identical over 11 bases. Germline V gives CDR1 SGDLS, CDR2 YYNGEE. Trimming removed 0 bases from V and 7 bases from J; junction bases left unmatched: 8. The CDR3 consists of 16 residues. DNA of the CDR3: TGTGCCAGCAGCGTAGTCACTAGCGGGGGCCAGGGGACCCAGTACTTC. It is translated as CASSVVTSGGQGTQYF.

The chain has TRBV15 and TRBJ2-7, with D possibly TRBD1 on 5 matching bases. This CDR3 spans 14 amino acids. The germline gives CDR1 LNHNV, CDR2 YYDKDF (reference sequence). V lost 0 bases to trimming and J lost 2 bases, with 8 bases between them. In DNA, the CDR3 is TGTGCCACCAGCAGAGATTCAGGGACCTACGAGCAGTACTTC. Encoded protein: CATSRDSGTYEQYF.

This rearrangement joins TRBV14 to TRBJ2-7; the D gene is possibly TRBD1 (5 bases). From germline, CDR1 is SGHDN and CDR2 FVKESK. Trimming shortened V by 0 bases and J by 2 bases, and 8 bases separated the two germline ends. This CDR3 is 14 amino acids long. CDR3: CASSQEVTAYEQYF. CDR3 nucleotides: TGTGCCAGCAGCCAAGAGGTGACAGCCTACGAGCAGTACTTC.

This chain connects TRBV29-1 to TRBJ1-3; D remains ambiguous. Germline V gives CDR1 SQVTM, CDR2 ANQGSEA. CDR3 length equals 13 residues. V lost 6 bases, J lost 3 bases, and 12 bases lay in between. Written as DNA, the CDR3 is TGCAGCGTCCCCCGGGGAGATGGAAACACCATATATTTT. It translates to CSVPRGDGNTIYF.

J is TRBJ1-6 and V is TRBV18, with D unresolved. The germline V and J ends were trimmed by 1 base and 2 bases, with 12 bases remaining between them. Per germline, CDR1 KGHSH and CDR2 LQKENI. This CDR3 region has 17 residues. For the CDR3, the DNA is TGTGCCAGCTCACCACAACTCCAGGCGCCCTATAATTCACCCCTCCACTTT. Its protein is CASSPQLQAPYNSPLHF.

This chain connects TRBV7-9 to TRBJ1-2; no definite D call. Per the germline V gene, CDR1 is SEHNR and CDR2 is FQNEAQ (reference sequence). Trimming removed 5 bases from V and 5 bases from J, with 12 bases in between. CDR3 length: 13 residues. CDR3 protein: CASSAIPDYGYTF. In nucleotides, the CDR3 is TGTGCCAGCAGCGCAATCCCAGATTATGGCTACACCTTC.

The V call is TRBV7-9, the J call TRBJ1-5, with D perhaps TRBD1 (6 bases). The CDR3 is 14 amino acids. Germline loops: CDR1 SEHNR, CDR2 FQNEAQ (reference sequence). Trimming took 5 bases from V and 3 from J, leaving 11 bases between them. The CDR3 DNA follows: TGTGCCAGCAGCGGCTACAGGGACAATCAGCCCCAGCATTTT. Protein sequence: CASSGYRDNQPQHF.

The CDR3 region is CASSPRQLSEAFF. The CDR3 DNA reads as TGTGCCAGCAGCCCCCGACAGCTAAGCGAAGCTTTCTTT. This sequence joins TRBV3-1 (or the pseudogene TRBV3-2) and TRBJ1-1; D might be TRBD1 (5 bases). Deletions cut 4 bases from V and 8 bases from J, with 14 bases between. The CDR3 is 13 amino acids. Germline loops: CDR1 LGHDT, CDR2 YNNKEL (reference sequence).

The chain recombines TRBV5-1 with TRBJ2-5, with D maybe TRBD1 (6 bases). The CDR3 has 15 residues. V dropped 7 bases and J dropped 3 bases, with 19 bases sitting between them. Germline V lookup: CDR1 SGHRS, CDR2 YFSETQ. In nucleotides, the CDR3 is TGCGCCAGCGGTTCGCGAGGGGGTATCAAAGAGACCCAGTACTTC. It encodes CASGSRGGIKETQYF.

The chain recombines TRBV5-8 with TRBJ2-6; the D is unclear. CDR3 size: 14 residues. Trimming removed 3 bases from V and 0 bases from J, with 4 bases in between. From germline, CDR1 is SGHTS and CDR2 YDEGEE. The CDR3 region has the DNA TGTGCCAGCAGCTCCTCCTCTGGGGCCAACGTCCTGACTTTC. Its protein product is CASSSSSGANVLTF.

CDR3 sequence: CASSLRQGRLNTEAFF. As DNA, the CDR3 is TGTGCCAGCAGCTTGCGACAGGGGAGATTGAACACTGAAGCTTTCTTT. J is TRBJ1-1 and V is TRBV5-4; 8 bases fit TRBD1. The CDR3 is made up of 16 amino acids. From germline, CDR1 is SGHNT and CDR2 YYREEE (reference sequence). J gave up 0 bases and V 1 base, and 5 bases lay outside the gene matches.

There are many counts of this clone. The rearrangement links TRBV10-3 to TRBJ2-2, with 12 bases that match TRBD2. The germline gives CDR1 ENHRY, CDR2 SYGVKD. V was pared by 6 bases and J by 3 bases, with 5 bases of the junction left unmatched. The CDR3 contains 16 residues. The CDR3 coding sequence is TGTGCCATCAGGCGCGGGACTAGCGGGCACACCGGGGAGCTGTTTTTT. This sequence encodes CAIRRGTSGHTGELFF.

The chain recombines TRBV6-2 or TRBV6-3 with TRBJ1-6; D is ambiguous. The CDR3 totals 14 residues. Deletions cut 9 bases from V and 0 bases from J, with 9 bases between. From germline, CDR1 is MNHEY and CDR2 SVGEGT. CDR3 nucleotide sequence: TGTGCCAGTAGCTCGAGCTCCTATAATTCACCCCTCCACTTT. Its translation is CASSSSSYNSPLHF.

This chain joins TRBV30 and TRBJ1-4; perhaps TRBD1 as D (6 bases). The CDR3 runs to 17 residues. Per the germline V gene, CDR1 is GTSNPN and CDR2 is SVGIG (reference sequence). V lost 2 bases and J 0 bases, leaving 16 bases between the germline ends. DNA of the CDR3: TGTGCCTGGAGTAAAGACTCAGGGGTGTCAACTAATGAAAAACTGTTTTTT. Amino acids: CAWSKDSGVSTNEKLFF. Variable domain in full (rest from reference TRBV30 and TRBJ1-4): SQTIHQWPATLVQPVGSPLSLECTVEGTSNPNLYWYRQAAGRGLQLLFYSVGIGQISSEVPQNLSASRPQDRQFILSSKKLLLSDSGFYLCAWSKDSGVSTNEKLFFGSGTQLSVL.

DNA for the CDR3: TGCGCCAGCAGCTCCCAGGCTAGCACAGATACGCAGTATTTT. This gives the protein CASSSQASTDTQYF. This chain uses TRBV5-1 with TRBJ2-3; no clear D gene. The V end was cut by 3 bases, the J end by 0 bases, with 8 bases between. Germline V gives CDR1 SGHRS, CDR2 YFSETQ. The CDR3 consists of 14 residues. The whole variable domain, remainder taken from reference TRBV5-1 and TRBJ2-3, is KAGVTQTPRYLIKTRGQQVTLSCSPISGHRSVSWYQQTPGQGLQFLFEYFSETQRNKGNFPGRFSGRQFSNSRSEMNVSTLELGDSALYLCASSSQASTDTQYFGPGTRLTVL.

The chain employs TRBV19 and TRBJ1-1; 10 bases align to TRBD1. Germline V gene lookup returns CDR1 LNHDA and CDR2 SQIVND (reference sequence). The CDR3 spans 15 residues. V lost 4 bases to trimming and J lost 5 bases; unmatched junction nucleotides: 7. Written as DNA, the CDR3 is TGTGCCAGTAGTACGCCGGGACAGGGGAGAACTGAAGCTTTCTTT. It encodes CASSTPGQGRTEAFF.

V is TRBV5-6 and J is TRBJ2-7; maybe TRBD1 (5 bases). The length of the CDR3 is 12 residues. V was shortened by 1 base and J by 8 bases, with 10 bases between the two germline ends. Germline values: CDR1 SGHDT, CDR2 YYEEEE. The CDR3: CASSLNRRQQYF. The CDR3, as DNA: TGTGCCAGCAGCTTGAACAGGCGCCAGCAGTACTTC.